The 3 T cell receptor beta chains below come from one sample, sequenced in a study of PD-1 blockade in classical Hodgkin lymphoma. Patients all relapsed after autologous stem cell transplantation, and there was variation in brentuximab vedotin exposure. TCRdb's copy holds only in-frame clones and misses some; the assay was immunoSEQ multiplex PCR. The data hold about 45,000 clones, with approximately 70% observed a single time. The input for sequencing was peripheral blood mononuclear cells (PBMCs), taken before the second cycle of nivolumab. Source of these receptors: a human donor with classical Hodgkin lymphoma.

This clone has more than one count but fewer than ten. The chain links TRBV4-3 to TRBJ1-2; D is undetermined. The germline V gene has CDR1 LGHNA and CDR2 YSLEER. Trimming shortened V by 4 bases and J by 2 bases, and 14 bases separated the two germline ends. CDR3 length: 15 residues. The DNA of the CDR3 is TGCGCCAGCAGCCCCATGCTAGGAGGCAACTATGGCTACACCTTC. Encoded protein: CASSPMLGGNYGYTF.

This chain uses TRBV7-2 with TRBJ1-1; no firm D call. The length of the CDR3 is 14 residues. CDR1 is SGHTA and CDR2 is FQGNSA in the germline V gene. Trimming stripped 3 bases from V and 2 bases from J, with 10 bases between. Here the CDR3 reads CASSLTSYNTEAFF. The CDR3 DNA is TGTGCCAGCAGCTTGACAAGTTACAACACTGAAGCTTTCTTT.

V and J are TRBV30 and TRBJ2-7; 9 nucleotides align to TRBD2. The trim removed 5 bases at V and 6 bases at J, leaving 5 bases unmatched. Looked up from germline, CDR1 is GTSNPN and CDR2 is SVGIG (reference sequence). The CDR3 sequence is 12 residues long. The CDR3 DNA is TGTGCCTGGGGGGGGACTAGCCTCGAGCAGTACTTC. This sequence encodes CAWGGTSLEQYF.